A single sample is the source of the 8 T cell receptor beta chains below, sequenced in a study of regulatory T cells in long-lasting Graves disease. In building TCR beta libraries, iRepertoire HTBI primers were used together with Arm-PCR of CDR3 regions. MiXCR, run by TCRdb on the multiplex PCR reads, gives a single entry per CDR3 protein. Of about 620,000 distinct CDR3 sequences in the sample, roughly 16% are singletons; the top ten hold around 19%. Sample time point: newly diagnosed GD, antithyroid drugs for less than 3 months. Researchers made the TCR library from RNA that was extracted from PBMCs. This sample was also put to use in a study of T cells in Graves' hyperthyroidism and ophthalmopathy.

Sequences were derived from peripheral blood mononuclear cells (PBMCs), sampled at new diagnosis, from a patient treated with antithyroid drugs. The receptor source for this set is a woman under 40 with Graves disease.

This clonotype occurred a few times. The chain uses TRBV28 and TRBJ2-7; TRBD2 matches at 9 bases. CDR1 and CDR2 (germline): MDHEN, SYDVKM. Trimming at V came to 0 bases and at J to 0 bases, leaving 3 bases not matched to a gene. The CDR3 extends over 16 amino acids. This chain's CDR3 is CASSLWSSGASYEQYF. In DNA form, the CDR3 reads TGTGCCAGCAGTTTATGGTCTAGCGGGGCCTCCTACGAGCAGTACTTC.

V usage is TRBV13 and J usage is TRBJ2-1; TRBD1 agrees at 8 bases. Germline-derived CDR1 and CDR2 are PRHDT and FYEKMQ (reference sequence). V lost 4 bases and J lost 0; bases outside the gene matches: 26. The CDR3 covers 23 residues. The CDR3: CASSSTLSFWTGKKDSSYNEQFF. The CDR3 DNA is TGTGCCAGCAGCTCGACACTATCCTTCTGGACAGGGAAGAAGGATAGCTCCTACAATGAGCAGTTCTTC.

The chain carries TRBV5-1 and TRBJ1-2; 8 bases are shared with TRBD1. This CDR3 has 14 amino acids. The ends lost 1 base at V and 5 bases at J; junction bases unmatched: 4. In germline, CDR1 is SGHRS, CDR2 YFSETQ. In DNA form, the CDR3 reads TGCGCCAGCAGCTTGCCAGGGGGCAGTTATGGCTACACCTTC. Encoded protein: CASSLPGGSYGYTF.

This clonotype was detected only a few times. The chain uses TRBV5-5 and TRBJ1-2, with 10 bases aligning to TRBD1. There are 16 residues in the CDR3. The trim removed 3 bases at V and 5 bases at J, leaving 10 bases unmatched. Germline V gives CDR1 SGHKS, CDR2 YYEKEE (reference sequence). The CDR3 loop is CASSYRDRGTIYGYTF. The CDR3 DNA sequence: TGTGCCAGCAGCTACCGGGACAGGGGAACAATTTATGGCTACACCTTC.

This sequence joins TRBV3-1 and TRBJ2-3; D is uncertain. This CDR3 is 13 amino acids long. V gave up 5 bases and J gave up 6 bases, with 12 bases separating them. Germline assignment: CDR1 LGHDT and CDR2 YNNKEL (reference sequence). CDR3 nucleotides: TGTGCCAGCAGCACGCGAATGGCGGATACGCAGTATTTT. Translating gives CASSTRMADTQYF.

The chain employs TRBV7-6 and TRBJ1-6; D is undetermined. The CDR3 spans 13 residues. Trimming took 0 bases from V and 7 from J, leaving 4 bases between them. The germline gives CDR1 SGHVS, CDR2 FNYEAQ. The CDR3 nucleotides are TGTGCCAGCAGCTTAGCGGCGAATTCACCCCTCCACTTT. Translation gives CASSLAANSPLHF.

The sample holds many counts of this clonotype. The CDR3 region has the DNA TGCAGTGCTAATCCCGGACAGTTAAATCAGCCCCAGCATTTT. It is translated as CSANPGQLNQPQHF. The genes are TRBV20-1 and TRBJ1-5, with a possible D match to TRBD1 (6 bases). Germline CDR1 reads DFQATT; CDR2 reads SNEGSKA (reference sequence). The CDR3 extends over 14 amino acids. V was shortened by 4 bases and J by 4 bases, with 14 bases between the two germline ends.

The sample holds a few counts of this clonotype. The rearrangement links TRBV20-1 to TRBJ1-1, with D tentatively TRBD1 (6 bases). CDR1 and CDR2 from the germline V gene are DFQATT and SNEGSKA (reference sequence). This CDR3 is 14 amino acids long. Here the CDR3 DNA reads TGCGGGGACATTTCGGGGGCCATGAACACTGAAGCTTTCTTT. Protein: CGDISGAMNTEAFF.